This T cell receptor beta chain was sequenced during a study of CXCR3-negative and CXCR3-positive naive CD8 T cells. Study results and caveats: Against CXCR3-negative naive cells, CXCR3-positive naive cells showed more hydrophobic TRB CDR3s.

5' RACE with UMI labels generated the TRB cDNA libraries. TCRdb re-called the 5' RACE reads and gives one entry per CDR3 protein, without DNA. The sample shows around 160,000 distinct CDR3 sequences, and roughly 0.28% sits with its ten largest clones. The CDR3 spans 15 residues. Germline values: CDR1 MNHEY, CDR2 SVGEGT. On this clonotype: Its antigen is as yet unknown.

This TCR was recovered from a human donor in good health. Some clones in this sample may be carry-over from other donors' samples. The sequenced sample was naive CXCR3+ CD8+ T cells from blood. Subset here: CD45RO-CCR7+CD27+CD95- naive CD8+ T cells expressing CXCR3 (TNR3+). The genes are TRBV6-2 or TRBV6-3 and TRBJ1-5. The CDR3 here is CASSQEDYSNQPQHF.